This TCR beta chain was sequenced in a study of cytomegalovirus exposure and HLA in healthy donors. Findings of the study overall: Usually a TCR sequence was rare, but some public TCRs were found in many donors.

With regard to this clone: Antigen: not known.

The CDR3 totals 16 residues. Trimming took 1 base from V and 2 from J; bases not matched to a gene: 4. Looked up from germline, CDR1 is SGHNT and CDR2 is YYREEE (reference sequence). PCR employed 60 Vbeta and 13 Jbeta primers. Clones were read by immunoSEQ multiplex PCR, and TCRdb kept only the in-frame ones, dropping some. The sample has about 200,000 clones; 70% are singletons. Sequenced input: PBMCs. This rearrangement joins TRBV5-4 to TRBJ2-3; 10 positions agree with TRBD1. This TCR was sampled from a middle-aged man in good health and CMV-seropositive. As DNA, the CDR3 is TGTGCCAGCAGCTTGAGGGACAGGGGAAACACAGATACGCAGTATTTT. Protein sequence: CASSLRDRGNTDTQYF.